The 6 T cell receptor beta chains below come from one sample, sequenced in a study of T cells expressing NK-cell markers. TCRdb reprocessed the 5' RACE reads, with one entry per CDR3 protein and no DNA. This listing includes 500,000 to 700,000 distinct CDR3 sequences. The sequencing input was blood T cells: a sorted CD56 or NKG2C T cell subset, CD4+ or CD8+ T cells, or bulk PBMC T cells (not recorded which). Receptor source: a man in his late teens or twenties in good health.

V and J are TRBV27 and TRBJ2-5; TCRdb's assignment of TRBD1 cannot be checked, as there is no DNA. The CDR3 runs 16 residues. Germline-derived CDR1 and CDR2 are MNHEY and SMNVEV (reference sequence). CDR3 amino acids: CASSPRTGGPQETQYF.

The CDR3 reads CASSLQGAIAEAFF. J is TRBJ1-1 and V is TRBV12-3 or TRBV12-4; lacking DNA, the TRBD1 call made by TCRdb goes unchecked. The CDR3 extends over 14 amino acids.

The rearrangement links TRBV6-2 or TRBV6-3 to TRBJ2-1; TCRdb names TRBD1, which stays unverified in the absence of DNA. Germline CDR1 MNHEY, CDR2 SVGEGT. This CDR3 comprises 15 residues. CDR3 sequence: CASTPWGAPNNEQFF.

The chain couples TRBV3-1 to TRBJ2-5. CDR1 and CDR2 from the germline V gene are LGHDT and YNNKEL (reference sequence). The CDR3 consists of 16 residues. CDR3 in amino acids: CASSQDLAASQETQYF.

The chain recombines TRBV10-3 with TRBJ2-7. Germline-derived CDR1 and CDR2 are ENHRY and SYGVKD. CDR3 length: 12 residues. CDR3 residues: CAISGPSYEQYF.

V is TRBV12-3 or TRBV12-4 and J is TRBJ2-1; without DNA, the TCRdb call of TRBD2 cannot be checked. The CDR3 runs to 13 residues. CDR3 loop: CASSLGEDSHGFF.